These 7 T cell receptor beta chains were all obtained from the same sample, sequenced in a study of CD8+ T cells in alopecia areata. RNA, once extracted, was reverse transcribed into cDNA for use as the sequencing template. Libraries were prepared by immunoSEQ multiplex PCR; TCRdb keeps only in-frame clonotypes and omits some of them. The sample lists around 5,900 clones, none appearing once, the ten largest making up roughly a quarter. Time point defined: mouse skin 6 weeks after grafting, around onset of hair loss. Sequencing used skin, obtained at week 6. These TCRs come from a C3H/HeJ mouse with alopecia areata. The MHC haplotype of this mouse line is H2-k.

Concerning this clone itself: A junction boundary mismatches the germline segment, possibly from a read error. Gene names are mouse gene names. The read comes to an end 4 residues before the CDR3 does, leaving the germline J gene to fill in the end. The chain recombines TRBV13-2 with TRBJ1-1; D possibly corresponds to TRBD1 (6 bases). CDR3 length equals 15 residues. Germline assignment: CDR1 NNHNN and CDR2 SYGAGS (reference sequence). CDR3 loop: CASSDWGGRDTEVFF. The CDR3 DNA, read in part, is TGTGCCAGCAGTGATTGGGGGGGGCGCGACACA.

In its sample, this clone was seen a few times. All gene names here are mouse names. The read stops 4 residues short of the end of the CDR3; the missing end is completed from the germline J gene. This chain links TRBV13-2 with TRBJ2-3, with 8 nucleotides matching TRBD2. The length of the CDR3 is 19 residues. The trim removed 0 bases at V and 0 bases at J, leaving 12 bases unmatched. The germline V gene encodes CDR1 NNHNN and CDR2 SYGAGS (reference sequence). The part of the CDR3 DNA that was read is TGTGCCAGCGGTGATGCCCTACTCGGACTGGGAAGTAGTGCAGAA. It yields the protein CASGDALLGLGSSAE. The whole CDR3 protein reads CASGDALLGLGSSAETLYF.

To note about this clone: The genes and germline here are from mouse. With the read ending 4 residues before the CDR3 end, the germline J gene is used to fill in that end. The V gene is TRBV13-3, the J gene TRBJ2-1; 7 bases match TRBD1. The CDR3 has 14 amino acids. CDR1 and CDR2 from the germline V gene are NNHDY and SYVADS. The V segment lost 5 bases and the J segment 3 bases; nucleotides outside the gene matches: 5. The CDR3 sequence is CASSDREGYAEQFF. The CDR3 DNA, read in part, is TGTGCCAGCAGCGACAGGGAGGGCTATGCT.

This clone was counted many times. All gene names here are mouse names. The sequence runs out 4 residues before the end of the CDR3; the remainder is reconstructed from the germline J gene. The chain uses TRBV5 and TRBJ2-7; D is ambiguous. The CDR3 is made up of 12 amino acids. Germline V gene lookup returns CDR1 LGHNA and CDR2 YNLKQL (reference sequence). CDR3 loop: CASSQEQYEQYF. CDR3 DNA, as far as it was read: TGTGCCAGCAGCCAAGAACAGTAT.

This clone was detected many times. Mouse germline and gene names are used. Read coverage stops 4 residues before the CDR3 terminus; the germline J gene supplies the remainder. V is TRBV13-1 and J is TRBJ2-2; D gene ambiguous. The germline V gene has CDR1 NSHNY and CDR2 SYGAGN. V dropped 4 bases and J dropped 1 base, with 5 bases sitting between them. The CDR3 extends over 13 amino acids. The CDR3 sequence: CASSFRNTGQLYF. The CDR3 bases that were read are TGTGCCAGCAGTTTCAGAAACACCGGG.

On this clone: The gene names given are mouse names. The CDR3 extends 4 residues past the end of the read, so its final part is completed from the germline J gene. V gene TRBV19 combines with J gene TRBJ2-4; 11 nucleotides align to TRBD2. The CDR3 is 16 amino acids. The ends lost 4 bases at V and 0 bases at J; junction bases unmatched: 4. Per the germline V gene, CDR1 is FNHDT and CDR2 is SITEND (reference sequence). CDR3: CASSPGLGASQNTLYF. The DNA read from the CDR3 is TGTGCCAGCAGTCCGGGACTGGGGGCTAGTCAAAAC.

This clone was observed many times. The germline and genes are mouse ones. Sequencing ends 4 residues short of the CDR3 end; the germline J gene provides the rest. The chain uses TRBV13-3 and TRBJ2-7, with a tentative D call TRBD2 (6 bases). CDR1 is NNHDY, CDR2 SYVADS, per germline. CDR3 length equals 13 residues. The part of the CDR3 DNA that was read is TGTGCCAGCAGCCCGTGGGGGAGGGAT. This sequence encodes CASSPWGRD. The whole CDR3 is CASSPWGRDEQYF.